A selection of T cell receptor beta chains follows, all from one sample in a study of blood T cell repertoires in COVID-19. Measured with immunoSEQ multiplex PCR; TCRdb has only the in-frame clones, and not every one. The sample lists some 400,000 clones; about 80% were seen once. The source material was peripheral blood. The receptors stem from a human donor with acute or convalescent COVID-19. The donor label of this sample is uncertain. The CDR3 runs from the conserved cysteine through the conserved F or W. The order of the fields is clone size, D gene, V gene, J gene, CDR3 protein, CDR3 DNA. D genes are given only for firm matches. Size values are once, few and many counts, or a class for expanded clones, and some rows have none.

clone size: NA
D gene: NA
V gene: TRBV18
J gene: TRBJ1-1
CDR3 protein: CASSPSQGTEAFF
CDR3 DNA: TGTGCCAGCTCACCAAGCCAGGGCACTGAAGCTTTCTTT

clone size: few
D gene: NA
V gene: TRBV11-2
J gene: TRBJ1-2
CDR3 protein: CASSLDLTRTF
CDR3 DNA: TGTGCCAGCAGCTTAGATCTGACTAGAACCTTC

clone size: NA
D gene: NA
V gene: TRBV29-1
J gene: TRBJ2-1
CDR3 protein: CSVEVRGFRGGINNEQFF
CDR3 DNA: TGCAGCGTTGAAGTTCGGGGTTTCAGGGGCGGAATCAACAATGAGCAGTTCTTC

clone size: NA
D gene: NA
V gene: TRBV19
J gene: TRBJ1-4
CDR3 protein: CASRAEFATNEKLFF
CDR3 DNA: TGTGCCAGTAGGGCAGAATTTGCAACTAATGAAAAACTGTTTTTT

clone size: NA
D gene: NA
V gene: TRBV28
J gene: TRBJ1-1
CDR3 protein: CASRSGWYTEAFF
CDR3 DNA: TGTGCCAGCAGGTCGGGGTGGTACACTGAAGCTTTCTTT

clone size: NA
D gene: TRBD1
V gene: TRBV11-1
J gene: TRBJ1-3
CDR3 protein: CASSLTTGAAGNTIYF
CDR3 DNA: TGTGCCAGCAGCTTGACCACAGGGGCCGCTGGAAACACCATATATTTT

clone size: NA
D gene: TRBD1
V gene: TRBV2
J gene: TRBJ2-3
CDR3 protein: CASSGRDREADTQYF
CDR3 DNA: TGTGCCAGCAGTGGTAGGGACAGGGAGGCAGATACGCAGTATTTT

clone size: NA
D gene: NA
V gene: TRBV29-1
J gene: TRBJ2-7
CDR3 protein: CSAATLVVDEQYF
CDR3 DNA: TGCAGCGCCGCGACATTGGTCGTGGACGAGCAGTACTTC

clone size: NA
D gene: TRBD2
V gene: TRBV7-2
J gene: TRBJ2-7
CDR3 protein: CASSLFLTSGIGIYEQYF
CDR3 DNA: TGTGCCAGCAGCCTTTTCCTGACTAGCGGGATCGGTATCTACGAGCAGTACTTC

clone size: NA
D gene: NA
V gene: TRBV7-9
J gene: TRBJ1-1
CDR3 protein: CASSPDGAAWLTGAFF
CDR3 DNA: TGTGCCAGCAGCCCCGATGGGGCAGCATGGTTAACTGGAGCTTTCTTT

clone size: NA
D gene: NA
V gene: TRBV10-1
J gene: TRBJ2-2
CDR3 protein: CASSESPGAGGELFF
CDR3 DNA: TGCGCCAGCAGTGAGTCGCCAGGGGCAGGCGGGGAGCTGTTTTTT

clone size: NA
D gene: TRBD1
V gene: TRBV14
J gene: TRBJ1-1
CDR3 protein: CASSSYRGQGNTEAFF
CDR3 DNA: TGTGCCAGCAGCTCATACCGGGGACAGGGGAACACTGAAGCTTTCTTT

clone size: NA
D gene: TRBD2
V gene: TRBV7-8
J gene: TRBJ2-3
CDR3 protein: CASRARVWGGTSTDTQYF
CDR3 DNA: TGTGCCAGCAGGGCAAGAGTGTGGGGGGGGACTAGCACAGATACGCAGTATTTT

clone size: few
D gene: TRBD1
V gene: TRBV7-2
J gene: TRBJ2-2
CDR3 protein: CASTLDRGNTGELFF
CDR3 DNA: TGTGCCAGCACTCTAGACAGGGGTAACACCGGGGAGCTGTTTTTT

clone size: NA
D gene: NA
V gene: TRBV11-2
J gene: TRBJ2-6
CDR3 protein: CASSLDGELGDFSGANVLTF
CDR3 DNA: TGTGCCAGCAGCTTAGATGGGGAACTAGGGGACTTCTCTGGGGCCAACGTCCTGACTTTC

clone size: many
D gene: TRBD2
V gene: TRBV11-2
J gene: TRBJ2-3
CDR3 protein: CASSRGGSGGYTDTQYF
CDR3 DNA: TGTGCCAGCAGCAGAGGAGGTAGCGGGGGGTACACAGATACGCAGTATTTT

clone size: once
D gene: TRBD2
V gene: TRBV9
J gene: TRBJ2-3
CDR3 protein: CASSVGPTSGPSVYTQYF
CDR3 DNA: TGTGCCAGCAGCGTAGGCCCCACTAGCGGCCCGAGTGTGTATACGCAGTATTTT

clone size: NA
D gene: NA
V gene: TRBV7-9
J gene: TRBJ2-3
CDR3 protein: CASSLLDRSTDTQYF
CDR3 DNA: TGTGCCAGCAGCTTATTAGACAGGAGCACAGATACGCAGTATTTT

clone size: NA
D gene: TRBD2
V gene: TRBV6-5
J gene: TRBJ2-7
CDR3 protein: CASSYRGGGFYEQYF
CDR3 DNA: TGTGCCAGCAGTTACCGGGGGGGCGGTTTCTACGAGCAGTACTTC

clone size: NA
D gene: TRBD2
V gene: TRBV30
J gene: TRBJ2-7
CDR3 protein: CASRTSGTYEQYF
CDR3 DNA: TGTGCCTCCCGGACTAGCGGGACCTACGAGCAGTACTTC

clone size: NA
D gene: TRBD2
V gene: TRBV30
J gene: TRBJ2-3
CDR3 protein: CAWSVEGLASDTQYF
CDR3 DNA: TGTGCCTGGAGCGTCGAGGGACTAGCCTCAGATACGCAGTATTTT

clone size: NA
D gene: NA
V gene: TRBV3-1/TRBV3-2
J gene: TRBJ2-5
CDR3 protein: CASIPGGGLETQYF
CDR3 DNA: TGTGCCAGCATCCCGGGCGGGGGCCTCGAGACCCAGTACTTC

clone size: NA
D gene: TRBD1
V gene: TRBV7-9
J gene: TRBJ1-2
CDR3 protein: CASSSAGGRNPGGYTF
CDR3 DNA: TGTGCCAGCAGCTCCGCAGGGGGGCGAAACCCCGGTGGCTACACCTTC

clone size: NA
D gene: TRBD1
V gene: TRBV5-1
J gene: TRBJ2-7
CDR3 protein: CASSKDRVGEQYF
CDR3 DNA: TGCGCCAGCAGCAAAGACAGGGTAGGCGAGCAGTACTTC

clone size: NA
D gene: TRBD2
V gene: TRBV2
J gene: TRBJ2-3
CDR3 protein: CASSGYLAGGRGDTQYF
CDR3 DNA: TGTGCCAGCAGTGGATATCTAGCGGGGGGGCGTGGAGATACGCAGTATTTT

clone size: few
D gene: NA
V gene: TRBV30
J gene: TRBJ1-5
CDR3 protein: CAWSHQGNQPQHF
CDR3 DNA: TGTGCCTGGAGTCATCAGGGAAATCAGCCCCAGCATTTT

clone size: NA
D gene: NA
V gene: TRBV27
J gene: TRBJ1-1
CDR3 protein: CASKRADLNTEAFF
CDR3 DNA: TGTGCCAGCAAGAGGGCAGACCTTAACACTGAAGCTTTCTTT

clone size: NA
D gene: TRBD1
V gene: TRBV16
J gene: TRBJ1-1
CDR3 protein: CASSLDRGSTEAFF
CDR3 DNA: TGTGCCAGCAGCCTGGACAGGGGGAGCACTGAAGCTTTCTTT

clone size: NA
D gene: NA
V gene: TRBV21-1
J gene: TRBJ2-4
CDR3 protein: CASSTSGLTKNIQYF
CDR3 DNA: TGTGCCAGCAGTACCTCGGGTTTAACCAAAAACATTCAGTACTTC

clone size: NA
D gene: TRBD1
V gene: TRBV3-1/TRBV3-2
J gene: TRBJ2-2
CDR3 protein: CASSQYRDRSQTGELFF
CDR3 DNA: TGTGCCAGCAGCCAATACCGGGACAGGAGTCAGACCGGGGAGCTGTTTTTT

clone size: NA
D gene: NA
V gene: TRBV4-1
J gene: TRBJ1-2
CDR3 protein: CASSQEPPQWGEYRGYTF
CDR3 DNA: TGCGCCAGCAGCCAAGAACCCCCCCAGTGGGGGGAATATCGAGGCTACACCTTC